A selection of T cell receptor beta chains follows, all from one sample in a study of cytomegalovirus exposure and HLA in healthy donors. Sequenced by immunoSEQ multiplex PCR; TCRdb stores in-frame clones only, minus some. The sample consists of about 150,000 clones, over 60% of them appearing once. Sequencing input: PBMCs. These receptors were collected from a man in his forties in good health and CMV-seropositive. CDR3s include the opening cysteine and the closing phenylalanine or tryptophan. D genes are given only for firm matches. The size of a clone is reported for some rows only, either as once, few or many, or as a class for expanded clones.

V gene	CDR3 length	J gene	clone size	D gene	CDR3 protein	CDR3 DNA
TRBV9	14	TRBJ2-2	NA	NA	CASSVIENTGELFF	TGTGCCAGCAGCGTCATAGAGAACACCGGGGAGCTGTTTTTT
TRBV7-8	13	TRBJ2-7	few	TRBD1	CASRHTGDYEQYF	TGTGCCAGCAGGCATACAGGGGACTACGAGCAGTACTTC
TRBV9	15	TRBJ2-1	NA	TRBD1	CASSEGASSYNEQFF	TGTGCCAGCAGCGAGGGGGCGAGCTCCTACAATGAGCAGTTCTTC
TRBV5-4	19	TRBJ2-5	once	TRBD2	CASSIASGRAGMTQETQYF	TGTGCCAGCAGCATAGCTAGCGGGAGGGCCGGGATGACACAAGAGACCCAGTACTTC
TRBV18	15	TRBJ2-5	NA	NA	CASSPSRGYQETQYF	TGTGCCAGCTCACCGTCGAGGGGGTACCAAGAGACCCAGTACTTC
TRBV11-3	14	TRBJ2-7	NA	TRBD2	CASSLAGGGYEQYF	TGTGCCAGCAGCTTAGCGGGAGGAGGCTACGAGCAGTACTTC
TRBV7-9	16	TRBJ1-1	NA	NA	CSSSLPRPTPNTEAFF	TGTTCCAGCAGCCTTCCTCGCCCGACACCGAACACTGAAGCTTTCTTT
TRBV30	14	TRBJ1-2	NA	NA	CAWSGFRELYGYTF	TGTGCCTGGAGTGGGTTTAGGGAGCTGTATGGCTACACCTTC
TRBV30	13	TRBJ1-5	NA	TRBD1	CAWGQGDNQPQHF	TGTGCCTGGGGACAGGGAGATAATCAGCCCCAGCATTTT
TRBV18	13	TRBJ2-7	NA	TRBD1	CASSGDRVGEQYF	TGTGCCAGCTCGGGGGACAGGGTCGGCGAGCAGTACTTC
TRBV11-1	15	TRBJ2-7	NA	NA	CASSTPWKTGYEQYF	TGTGCCAGCAGCACCCCCTGGAAGACAGGTTACGAGCAGTACTTC
TRBV7-2	14	TRBJ1-2	NA	TRBD1	CASSLRQGASGYTF	TGTGCCAGCAGCTTACGACAGGGGGCTAGTGGCTACACCTTC
TRBV18	14	TRBJ1-1	few	TRBD1	CASSPTGPLPEAFF	TGTGCCAGCTCACCGACAGGGCCTCTACCTGAAGCTTTCTTT
TRBV28	15	TRBJ2-3	few	NA	CASSLSQGRKGTQYF	TGTGCCAGCAGTCTATCACAGGGAAGAAAGGGTACGCAGTATTTT
TRBV4-1	14	TRBJ2-5	once	TRBD2	CASSHSGSQETQYF	TGCGCCAGCAGCCATAGCGGGAGCCAAGAGACCCAGTACTTC
TRBV29-1	15	TRBJ2-1	NA	TRBD2	CSVEVLAGRYNEQFF	TGCAGCGTTGAGGTCCTAGCGGGACGCTACAATGAGCAGTTCTTC